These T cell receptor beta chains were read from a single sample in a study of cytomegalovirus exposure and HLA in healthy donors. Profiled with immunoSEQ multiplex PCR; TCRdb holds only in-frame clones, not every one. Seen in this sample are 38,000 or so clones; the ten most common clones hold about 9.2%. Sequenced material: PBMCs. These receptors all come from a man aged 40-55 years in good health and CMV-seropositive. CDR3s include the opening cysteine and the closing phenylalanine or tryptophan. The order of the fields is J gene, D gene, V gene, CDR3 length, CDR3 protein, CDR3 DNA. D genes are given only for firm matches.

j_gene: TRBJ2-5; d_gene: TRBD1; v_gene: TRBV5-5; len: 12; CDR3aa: CASSLDRGTQYF; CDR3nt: TGTGCCAGCAGCCTTGACAGGGGGACCCAGTACTTC
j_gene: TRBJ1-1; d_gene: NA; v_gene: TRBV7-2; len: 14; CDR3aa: CASSLARGSTEAFF; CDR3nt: TGTGCCAGCAGCTTAGCAAGGGGTTCCACTGAAGCTTTCTTT
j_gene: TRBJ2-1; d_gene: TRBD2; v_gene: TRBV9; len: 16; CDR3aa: CASSVMGLAAYNEQFF; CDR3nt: TGTGCCAGCAGCGTAATGGGACTAGCGGCCTACAATGAGCAGTTCTTC
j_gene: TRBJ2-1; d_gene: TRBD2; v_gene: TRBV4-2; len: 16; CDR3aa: CASSQESGGSYNEQFF; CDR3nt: TGTGCCAGCAGCCAAGAAAGCGGGGGCTCCTACAATGAGCAGTTCTTC
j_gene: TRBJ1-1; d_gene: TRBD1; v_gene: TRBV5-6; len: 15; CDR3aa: CASTLTGQGNTEAFF; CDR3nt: TGTGCCAGCACCTTAACGGGACAGGGGAACACTGAAGCTTTCTTT
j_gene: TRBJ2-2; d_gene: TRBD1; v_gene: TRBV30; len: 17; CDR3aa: CAWSVQYRGANTGELFF; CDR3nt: TGTGCCTGGAGTGTACAGTACAGGGGGGCGAACACCGGGGAGCTGTTTTTT
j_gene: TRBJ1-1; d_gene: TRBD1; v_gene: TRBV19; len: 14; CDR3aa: CASTPTGGQTEAFF; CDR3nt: TGTGCCAGTACCCCCACAGGGGGCCAAACTGAAGCTTTCTTT
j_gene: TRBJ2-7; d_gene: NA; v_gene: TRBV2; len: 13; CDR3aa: CASSTGERYEQYF; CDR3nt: TGTGCCAGCAGTACAGGAGAGAGGTACGAGCAGTACTTC
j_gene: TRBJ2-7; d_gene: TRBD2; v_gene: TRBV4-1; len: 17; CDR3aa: CASSPKLAGAPSYEQYF; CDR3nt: TGCGCCAGCAGCCCCAAACTAGCGGGAGCCCCCTCCTACGAGCAGTACTTC
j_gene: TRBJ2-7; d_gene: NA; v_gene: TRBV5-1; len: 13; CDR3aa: CASSLGLTYEQYF; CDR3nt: TGCGCCAGCAGCTTGGGACTTACCTACGAGCAGTACTTC
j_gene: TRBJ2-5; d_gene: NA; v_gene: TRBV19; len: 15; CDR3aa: CASLLAPSHIETQYF; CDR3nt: TGTGCCAGCCTCTTGGCCCCCTCCCATATTGAGACCCAGTACTTC
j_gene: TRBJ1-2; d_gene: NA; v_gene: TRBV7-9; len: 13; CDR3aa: CASSLGETHGYTF; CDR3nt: TGTGCCAGCAGCTTAGGGGAGACACACGGCTACACCTTC
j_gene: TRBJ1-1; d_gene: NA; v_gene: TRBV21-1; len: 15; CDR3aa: CASSSREALNTEAFF; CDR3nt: TGTGCCAGCAGCTCCCGCGAGGCCCTGAACACTGAAGCTTTCTTT
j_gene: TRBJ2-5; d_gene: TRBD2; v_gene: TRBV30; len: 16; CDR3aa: CAWSSETSGIGETQYF; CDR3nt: TGTGCCTGGAGTTCCGAGACTAGCGGGATCGGAGAGACCCAGTACTTC
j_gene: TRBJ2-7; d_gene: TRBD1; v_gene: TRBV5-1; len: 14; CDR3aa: CASSLQGAPYEQYF; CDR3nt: TGCGCCAGCAGCTTACAGGGGGCCCCCTACGAGCAGTACTTC
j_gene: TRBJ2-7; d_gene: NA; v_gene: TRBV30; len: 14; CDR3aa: CAWSQGRLTYEQYF; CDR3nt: TGTGCCTGGAGCCAAGGCAGGCTCACCTACGAGCAGTACTTC
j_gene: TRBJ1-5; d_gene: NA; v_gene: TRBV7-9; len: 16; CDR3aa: CASSLDTPRHNQPQHF; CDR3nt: TGTGCCAGCAGCCTAGACACCCCCAGACACAATCAGCCCCAGCATTTT
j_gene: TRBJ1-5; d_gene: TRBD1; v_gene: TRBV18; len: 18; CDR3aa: CASSPRPPGQGGNQPQHF; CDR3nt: TGTGCCAGCTCACCACGGCCCCCCGGACAGGGGGGTAATCAGCCCCAGCATTTT
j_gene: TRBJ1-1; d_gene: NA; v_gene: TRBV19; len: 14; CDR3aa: CASSIVGRNTEAFF; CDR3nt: TGTGCCAGTAGTATAGTCGGGAGGAACACTGAAGCTTTCTTT
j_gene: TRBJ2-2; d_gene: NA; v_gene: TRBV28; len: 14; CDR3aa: CASRTGQNTGELFF; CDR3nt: TGTGCCAGCAGGACGGGACAGAACACCGGGGAGCTGTTTTTT
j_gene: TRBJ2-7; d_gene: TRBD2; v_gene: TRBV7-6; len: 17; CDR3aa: CASSLAPQREGNYEQYF; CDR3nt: TGTGCCAGCAGCTTAGCCCCCCAGCGGGAGGGCAACTACGAGCAGTACTTC
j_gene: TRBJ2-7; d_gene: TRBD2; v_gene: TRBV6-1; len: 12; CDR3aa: CASRRESYEQYF; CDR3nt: TGTGCCAGCAGGCGGGAGTCCTACGAGCAGTACTTC
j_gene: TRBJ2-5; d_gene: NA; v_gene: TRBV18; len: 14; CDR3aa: CASSPPSFQETQYF; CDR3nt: TGTGCCAGCTCACCACCTTCATTTCAAGAGACCCAGTACTTC
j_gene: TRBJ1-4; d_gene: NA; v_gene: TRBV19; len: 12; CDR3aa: CASSPWSEKLFF; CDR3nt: TGTGCCAGTAGTCCGTGGAGCGAAAAACTGTTTTTT
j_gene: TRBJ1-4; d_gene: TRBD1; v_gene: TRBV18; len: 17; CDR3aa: CASSPIRQGATNEKLFF; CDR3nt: TGTGCCAGCTCACCAATTCGACAGGGGGCGACTAATGAAAAACTGTTTTTT
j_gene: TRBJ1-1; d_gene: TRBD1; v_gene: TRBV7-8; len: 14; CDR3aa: CASSPGTANTEAFF; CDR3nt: TGTGCCAGCAGCCCAGGGACAGCTAACACTGAAGCTTTCTTT
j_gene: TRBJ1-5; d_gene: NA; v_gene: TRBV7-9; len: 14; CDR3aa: CASSFREQGQPQHF; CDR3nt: TGTGCCAGCAGCTTCCGGGAGCAGGGTCAGCCCCAGCATTTT
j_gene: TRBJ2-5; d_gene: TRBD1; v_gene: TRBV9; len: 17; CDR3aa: CASSVAGTVRSVETQYF; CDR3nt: TGTGCCAGCAGCGTAGCAGGGACAGTGAGAAGTGTAGAGACCCAGTACTTC
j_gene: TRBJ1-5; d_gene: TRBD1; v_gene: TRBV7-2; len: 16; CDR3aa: CASSRTMDRGDQPQHF; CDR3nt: TGTGCCAGCAGCCGGACGATGGACAGGGGGGATCAGCCCCAGCATTTT
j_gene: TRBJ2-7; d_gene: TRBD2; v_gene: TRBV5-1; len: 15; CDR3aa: CASTRRLADTYEQYF; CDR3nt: TGCGCCAGCACCCGGCGGCTAGCGGACACCTACGAGCAGTACTTC
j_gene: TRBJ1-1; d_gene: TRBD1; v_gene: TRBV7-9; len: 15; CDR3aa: CASSPGDRGNTEAFF; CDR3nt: TGTGCCAGCAGCCCGGGAGACAGGGGGAACACTGAAGCTTTCTTT
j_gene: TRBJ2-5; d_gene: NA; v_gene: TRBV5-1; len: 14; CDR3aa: CASSLASRGETQYF; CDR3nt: TGCGCCAGCAGCTTGGCCTCTAGGGGTGAGACCCAGTACTTC
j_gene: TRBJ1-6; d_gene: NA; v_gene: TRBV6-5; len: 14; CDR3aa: CASSYAGKASPLHF; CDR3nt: TGTGCCAGCAGTTACGCAGGGAAGGCTTCACCCCTCCACTTT
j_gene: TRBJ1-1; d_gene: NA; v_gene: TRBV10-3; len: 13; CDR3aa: CAISESALTEAFF; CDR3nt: TGTGCCATCAGTGAGTCTGCGCTGACTGAAGCTTTCTTT
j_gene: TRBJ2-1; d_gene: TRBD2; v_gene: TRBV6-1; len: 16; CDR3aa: CASSDWGTSGSYEQFF; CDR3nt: TGTGCCAGCAGTGACTGGGGGACTAGCGGGAGTTATGAGCAGTTCTTC
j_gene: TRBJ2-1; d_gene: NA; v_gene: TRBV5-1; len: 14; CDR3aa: CASSPTVWLDEQFF; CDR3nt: TGCGCCAGCAGCCCGACTGTGTGGTTAGATGAGCAGTTCTTC
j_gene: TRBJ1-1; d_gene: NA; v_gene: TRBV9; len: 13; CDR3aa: CASSVVSGTEAFF; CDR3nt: TGTGCCAGCAGCGTGGTCTCAGGAACTGAAGCTTTCTTT
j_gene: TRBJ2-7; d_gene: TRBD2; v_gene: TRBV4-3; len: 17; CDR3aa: CASSQESWRESRNEQYF; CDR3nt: TGCGCCAGCAGCCAAGAATCCTGGCGGGAGAGTCGTAACGAGCAGTACTTC
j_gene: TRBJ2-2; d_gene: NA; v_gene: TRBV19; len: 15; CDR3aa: CASSLGARVTGELFF; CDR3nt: TGTGCCAGTAGTCTGGGGGCTAGGGTTACCGGGGAGCTGTTTTTT
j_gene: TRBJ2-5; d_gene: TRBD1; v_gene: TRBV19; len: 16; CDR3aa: CASSPRGTGVQETQYF; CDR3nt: TGTGCCAGTAGCCCACGGGGGACAGGGGTCCAAGAGACCCAGTACTTC
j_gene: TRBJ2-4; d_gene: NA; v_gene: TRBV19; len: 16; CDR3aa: CASSIPGGYGKNIQYF; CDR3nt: TGTGCCAGTAGTATCCCCGGCGGGTATGGCAAAAACATTCAGTACTTC
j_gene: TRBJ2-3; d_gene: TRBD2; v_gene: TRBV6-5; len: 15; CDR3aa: CASTFSGPHGDTQYF; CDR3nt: TGTGCCAGCACCTTTAGCGGGCCCCACGGAGATACGCAGTATTTT
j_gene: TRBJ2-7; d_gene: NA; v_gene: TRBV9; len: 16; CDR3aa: CASSVGGAAGTYEQYF; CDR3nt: TGTGCCAGCAGCGTAGGTGGGGCAGCAGGGACCTACGAGCAGTACTTC
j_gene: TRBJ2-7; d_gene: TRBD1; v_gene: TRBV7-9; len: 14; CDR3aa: CASSLATGSGEQYF; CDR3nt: TGTGCCAGCAGCTTAGCGACAGGGAGCGGCGAGCAGTACTTC
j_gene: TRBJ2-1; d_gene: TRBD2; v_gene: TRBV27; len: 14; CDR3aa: CASSLTGEGNEQFF; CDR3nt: TGTGCCAGCAGTTTAACGGGGGAGGGGAATGAGCAGTTCTTC
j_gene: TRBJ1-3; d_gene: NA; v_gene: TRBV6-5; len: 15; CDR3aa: CASARDGSSGNTIYF; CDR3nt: TGTGCCAGCGCCCGGGACGGGAGCTCTGGAAACACCATATATTTT
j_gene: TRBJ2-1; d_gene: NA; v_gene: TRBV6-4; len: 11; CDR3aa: CASTLANEQFF; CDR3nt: TGTGCCAGCACCCTCGCGAATGAGCAGTTCTTC
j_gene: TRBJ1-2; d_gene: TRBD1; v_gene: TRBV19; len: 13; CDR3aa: CASSIEGAGGYTF; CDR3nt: TGTGCCAGTAGTATTGAGGGGGCAGGTGGCTACACCTTC
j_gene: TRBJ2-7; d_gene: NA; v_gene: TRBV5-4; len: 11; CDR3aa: CASGTPCEQYF; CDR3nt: TGTGCCAGCGGGACTCCCTGCGAGCAGTACTTC
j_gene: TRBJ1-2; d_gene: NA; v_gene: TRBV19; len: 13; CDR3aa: CASSRRMEGGYTF; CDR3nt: TGTGCCAGTAGTCGGCGCATGGAGGGCGGCTACACCTTC